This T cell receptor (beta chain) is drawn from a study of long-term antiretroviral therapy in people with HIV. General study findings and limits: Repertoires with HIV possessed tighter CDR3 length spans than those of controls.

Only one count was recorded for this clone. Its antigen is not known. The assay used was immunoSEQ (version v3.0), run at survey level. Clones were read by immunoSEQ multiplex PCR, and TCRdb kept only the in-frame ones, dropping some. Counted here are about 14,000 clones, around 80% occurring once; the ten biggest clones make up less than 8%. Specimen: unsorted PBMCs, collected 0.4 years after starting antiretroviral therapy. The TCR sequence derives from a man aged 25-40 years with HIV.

The CDR3 DNA follows: TGTGCCAGTAGTATAGAAGTGGGACAATTAAATGTATATCAGCCCCAGCATTTT. Amino acids: CASSIEVGQLNVYQPQHF. This chain joins TRBV19 and TRBJ1-5, with a tentative D call TRBD1 (6 bases). CDR1 LNHDA and CDR2 SQIVND come from the germline V gene (reference sequence). The CDR3 has 18 amino acids. V gave up 0 bases and J gave up 5 bases, with 20 bases separating them.